The 9 T cell receptor beta chains below were found in one sample sequenced in a study of shared clonotypes between healthy human individuals. Cells designated naive CD8 were CD45RO-negative and were positively selected for CCR7, with terminally differentiated effector memory CD45RA+ cells excluded. The method was immunoSEQ multiplex PCR; TCRdb's version includes in-frame clones alone and lacks a portion of them. The repertoire holds some 1,900,000 clones, with roughly 95% as singletons. Sequencing was done on a sample of naive CD8+ T cells sorted from blood. These receptors all come from a man younger than 35 in good health.

The genes are TRBV7-9 and TRBJ2-3; D is possibly TRBD1 (5 bases). The CDR3 sequence is 16 residues long. Trimming shortened V by 1 base and J by 2 bases, and 13 bases separated the two germline ends. Per germline, CDR1 SEHNR and CDR2 FQNEAQ (reference sequence). CDR3 in amino acids: CASSLGIETVTDTQYF. The CDR3 region has the DNA TGTGCCAGCAGCTTAGGCATCGAGACAGTCACAGATACGCAGTATTTT.

This chain connects TRBV4-3 to TRBJ2-7; 7 bases fit TRBD1. V shed 2 bases, J shed 4 bases, and the junction held 5 bases outside the gene matches. CDR1 is LGHNA and CDR2 is YSLEER in the germline V gene. CDR3 size: 14 residues. CDR3 protein: CASSQRDRPYEQYF. The DNA for the CDR3 is TGCGCCAGCAGCCAACGGGACAGACCATACGAGCAGTACTTC.

Regarding this clone: Other DNA variants within this sample encode the same CDR3. J is TRBJ2-1 and V is TRBV7-9; D gene uncertain. This CDR3 spans 11 amino acids. Trimming took 4 bases from V and 8 from J, leaving 6 bases between them. The V gene's germline CDR1 is SEHNR and CDR2 FQNEAQ (reference sequence). The CDR3 DNA reads as TGTGCCAGCAGCTACTGGGATGAGCAGTTCTTC. It is translated as CASSYWDEQFF.

The J gene is TRBJ2-7, the V gene TRBV7-6, with TRBD2 identical over 7 bases. The CDR3 has 13 residues. The junction had 7 bases not matched to a gene; V was cut back by 5 bases and J by 6 bases. Germline lookup yields CDR1 SGHVS and CDR2 FNYEAQ. The CDR3 is CASSRTSWGEQYF. For the CDR3, the DNA is TGTGCCAGCAGCCGGACTAGTTGGGGCGAGCAGTACTTC.

This chain joins TRBV5-6 and TRBJ2-2; the D is unclear. The CDR3 loop spans 15 amino acids. The germline V gene has CDR1 SGHDT and CDR2 YYEEEE. Trimming shortened V by 1 base and J by 6 bases, and 13 bases separated the two germline ends. The CDR3 nucleotides are TGTGCCAGCAGCTTGAGGCTAGAAAGTCCCGGGGAGCTGTTTTTT. Amino acids: CASSLRLESPGELFF.

The J gene is TRBJ2-1, the V gene TRBV2, with TRBD2 identical over 10 bases. Germline V lookup: CDR1 SNHLY, CDR2 FYNNEI. The CDR3 is 17 amino acids. V dropped 4 bases and J dropped 3; count of bases not matched to a gene: 9. The CDR3 nucleotides are TGTGCCAGCAGTGGGGTGCTAGCGGGAGTCTACTACAATGAGCAGTTCTTC. It codes for CASSGVLAGVYYNEQFF.

This chain links TRBV7-9 with TRBJ2-5; D possibly matches TRBD1 or TRBD2 (5 bases each). V gave up 7 bases and J gave up 1 base, with 19 bases separating them. The CDR3 has 16 residues. The germline gives CDR1 SEHNR, CDR2 FQNEAQ (reference sequence). CDR3: CASTEGTQRFQETQYF. The CDR3 bases are TGTGCCAGCACAGAGGGGACCCAGCGGTTCCAAGAGACCCAGTACTTC.

This clone was seen a single time. The genes are TRBV7-8 and TRBJ2-3, with a tentative D call TRBD2 (7 bases). The V gene's germline CDR1 is SGHVS and CDR2 FQNEAQ. The CDR3 spans 19 residues. The V end lost 6 bases, the J end lost 0 bases, and 25 bases lay between the germline ends. The CDR3 reads CASSPLQIGGHASTDTQYF. CDR3 nucleotides: TGTGCCAGCAGTCCACTCCAGATCGGGGGGCACGCTAGCACAGATACGCAGTATTTT.

The chain is built from TRBV6-5 and TRBJ2-7, with 7 nucleotides matching TRBD1. This CDR3 has 14 amino acids. V lost 4 bases to trimming and J lost 1 base; unmatched junction nucleotides: 4. Germline assignment: CDR1 MNHEY and CDR2 SVGAGI. The CDR3 protein is CASSWATGSYEQYF. In DNA form, the CDR3 reads TGTGCCAGCAGTTGGGCGACAGGGTCCTACGAGCAGTACTTC.